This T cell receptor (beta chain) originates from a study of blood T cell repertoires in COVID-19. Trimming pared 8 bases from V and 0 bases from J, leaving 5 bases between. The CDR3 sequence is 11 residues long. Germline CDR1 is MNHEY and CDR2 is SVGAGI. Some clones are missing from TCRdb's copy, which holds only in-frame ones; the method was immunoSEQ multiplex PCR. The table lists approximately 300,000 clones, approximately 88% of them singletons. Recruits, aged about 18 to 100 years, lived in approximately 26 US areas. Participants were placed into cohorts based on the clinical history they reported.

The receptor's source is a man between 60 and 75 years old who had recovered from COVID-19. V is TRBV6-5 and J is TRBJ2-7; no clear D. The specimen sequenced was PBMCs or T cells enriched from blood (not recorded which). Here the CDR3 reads CASVNSYEQYF. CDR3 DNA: TGTGCCAGCGTCAACTCCTACGAGCAGTACTTC.